These T cell receptor beta chains were read from a single sample in a study of cytomegalovirus exposure and HLA in healthy donors. TCRdb's copy holds only in-frame clones and misses some; the assay was immunoSEQ multiplex PCR. Counted here are 100,000 to 150,000 clones, 74% occurring once; the ten biggest clones make up nearly 6%. The sequenced sample consisted of PBMCs. All receptors derive from a woman in her forties or fifties in good health and CMV-seropositive. The CDR3 runs from the conserved cysteine through the conserved F or W. A D gene is named only where the DNA matches it firmly. The size entry is marked missing in some rows and otherwise reads once, few, many or a size class.

few,TRBD1,TRBV5-6,TRBJ1-2,TGTGCCAGCAGCTTGCAGACAGGGGATGGCTACACCTTC,CASSLQTGDGYTF
few,-,TRBV5-1,TRBJ1-1,TGCGCCAGCAGCTTAGAGCCCCGGGGCACTGAAGCTTTCTTT,CASSLEPRGTEAFF
-,-,TRBV7-2,TRBJ1-2,TGTGCCAGCAGCCCCTCCGGGGGGCAAAACTATGGCTACACCTTC,CASSPSGGQNYGYTF
-,-,TRBV11-1,TRBJ2-7,TGTGCCAGCAGCGCCAGAGGGTTCGGATACGAGCAGTACTTC,CASSARGFGYEQYF
-,-,TRBV27,TRBJ1-2,TGTGCCAGCGGACCCGCAGTCGGTGGCGGAGGCTATGGCTACACCTTC,CASGPAVGGGGYGYTF
few,-,TRBV18,TRBJ1-5,TGTGCCAGCTCACGTCAGGGGAATCAGCCCCAGCATTTT,CASSRQGNQPQHF
-,TRBD1,TRBV27,TRBJ1-2,TGTGCCAGCAGCCCGGTAGCCGTACCTTTCCGGGACAGGGCGTATGGCTACACCTTC,CASSPVAVPFRDRAYGYTF
-,TRBD2,TRBV10-2,TRBJ2-7,TGCTCCAGCAGTAACCCCTTCGGGGGGACCTACGAGCAGTACTTC,CSSSNPFGGTYEQYF
-,-,TRBV7-9,TRBJ1-1,TGTGCCAGCAGCTTAGCGATGGACGGGATGGGTTTCTTT,CASSLAMDGMGFF
few,TRBD1,TRBV14,TRBJ2-1,TGTGCCAGCAGCCCCCTAGGACAGGGGTACAATGAGCAGTTCTTC,CASSPLGQGYNEQFF
-,-,TRBV6-1,TRBJ2-1,TGTGCCAGCAGACTTGTTAATGAGCAGTTCTTC,CASRLVNEQFF
-,-,TRBV2,TRBJ2-1,TGTGCCAGCAGCGGCTCCGGCCAGGGGTACAATGAGCAGTTCTTC,CASSGSGQGYNEQFF
-,-,TRBV5-4,TRBJ1-1,TGTGCCAGCAGCTTGGAACAACCGAACACTGAAGCTTTCTTT,CASSLEQPNTEAFF
few,-,TRBV11-3,TRBJ2-2,TGTGCCAGCAGCTTAAGCCCCGGCCAGGGTGGTACCGGGGAGCTGTTTTTT,CASSLSPGQGGTGELFF
-,TRBD1,TRBV11-3,TRBJ1-1,TGTGCCAGCAGCGATCGGGACAGGGGGCTCGGGGAAGCTTTCTTT,CASSDRDRGLGEAFF
once,-,TRBV6-1,TRBJ1-1,TGTGCCAGCAGAATTACAGGGCGAGGGACTGAAGCTTTCTTT,CASRITGRGTEAFF
-,TRBD1,TRBV30,TRBJ2-7,TGTGCCTGGAGTGTCTTGGGACAGGCTTACGAGCAGTACTTC,CAWSVLGQAYEQYF
few,TRBD2,TRBV2,TRBJ2-2,TGTGCCAGCAGCCTAGCGGGGGCTAGCCGAGGGGAGCTGTTTTTT,CASSLAGASRGELFF
-,-,TRBV5-1,TRBJ2-5,TGCGCCAGCCAGAGAGGAGAGACCCAGTACTTC,CASQRGETQYF
-,-,TRBV20-1,TRBJ2-7,TGCAGTGCCGGTGATAACTACGAGCAGTACTTC,CSAGDNYEQYF
once,-,TRBV2,TRBJ2-3,TGTGCCAGCAGTGGACTTTACCGGGGAGATACGCAGTATTTT,CASSGLYRGDTQYF
few,-,TRBV5-6,TRBJ1-1,TGTGCCAGCAGCTTGGAGGTAGCAACGAACACTGAAGCTTTCTTT,CASSLEVATNTEAFF
-,-,TRBV20-1,TRBJ2-3,TGCAGTGCTAGAGATCAAGATACGCAGTATTTT,CSARDQDTQYF
-,-,TRBV7-2,TRBJ2-3,TGTGCCAGCAGCTTAGCTTCAGGGCCAGATACGCAGTATTTT,CASSLASGPDTQYF